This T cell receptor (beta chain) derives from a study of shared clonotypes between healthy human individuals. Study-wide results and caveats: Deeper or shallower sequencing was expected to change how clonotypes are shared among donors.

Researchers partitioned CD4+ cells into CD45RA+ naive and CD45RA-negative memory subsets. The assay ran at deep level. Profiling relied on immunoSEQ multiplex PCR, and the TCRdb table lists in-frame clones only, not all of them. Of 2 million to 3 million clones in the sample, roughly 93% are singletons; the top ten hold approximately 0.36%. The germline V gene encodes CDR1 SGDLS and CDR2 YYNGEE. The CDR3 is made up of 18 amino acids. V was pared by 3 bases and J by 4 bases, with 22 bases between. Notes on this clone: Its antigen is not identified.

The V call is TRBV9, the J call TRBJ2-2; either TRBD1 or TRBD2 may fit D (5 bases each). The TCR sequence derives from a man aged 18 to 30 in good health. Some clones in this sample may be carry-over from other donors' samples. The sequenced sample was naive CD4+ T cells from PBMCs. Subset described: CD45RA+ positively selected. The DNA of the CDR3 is TGTGCCAGCAGCGATCAAAAAGTTGGGGGAGCGCGCACCGGGGAGCTGTTTTTT. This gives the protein CASSDQKVGGARTGELFF.